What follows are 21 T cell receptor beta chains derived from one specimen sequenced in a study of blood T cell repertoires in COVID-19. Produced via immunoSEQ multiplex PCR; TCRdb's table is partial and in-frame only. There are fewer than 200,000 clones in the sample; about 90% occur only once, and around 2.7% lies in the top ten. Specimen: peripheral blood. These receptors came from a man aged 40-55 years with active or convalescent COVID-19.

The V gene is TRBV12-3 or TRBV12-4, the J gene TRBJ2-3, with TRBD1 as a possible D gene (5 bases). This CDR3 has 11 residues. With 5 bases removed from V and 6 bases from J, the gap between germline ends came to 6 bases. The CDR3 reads CASSPGDTQYF. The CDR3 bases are TGTGCCAGCAGTCCAGGGGATACGCAGTATTTT.

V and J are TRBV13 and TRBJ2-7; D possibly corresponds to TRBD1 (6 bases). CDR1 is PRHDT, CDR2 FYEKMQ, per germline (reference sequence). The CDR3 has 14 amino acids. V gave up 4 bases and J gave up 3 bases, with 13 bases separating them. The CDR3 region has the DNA TGTGCCAGCAGCTCAGGGGACAACAACTACGAGCAGTACTTC. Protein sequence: CASSSGDNNYEQYF.

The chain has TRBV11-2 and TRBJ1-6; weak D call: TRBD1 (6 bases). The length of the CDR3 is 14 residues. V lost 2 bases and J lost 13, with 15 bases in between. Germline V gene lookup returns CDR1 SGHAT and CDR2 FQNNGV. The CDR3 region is CASSLIEGGRPLHF. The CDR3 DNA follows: TGTGCCAGCAGCTTAATTGAGGGGGGGCGTCCCCTCCACTTT.

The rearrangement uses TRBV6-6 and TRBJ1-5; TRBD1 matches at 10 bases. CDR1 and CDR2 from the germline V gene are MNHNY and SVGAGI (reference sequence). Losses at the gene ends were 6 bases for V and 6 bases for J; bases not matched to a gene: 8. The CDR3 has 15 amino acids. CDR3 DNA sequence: TGTGCCAGCAGCTCACCGGGACAGGGGTCTCAGCCCCAGCATTTT. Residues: CASSSPGQGSQPQHF.

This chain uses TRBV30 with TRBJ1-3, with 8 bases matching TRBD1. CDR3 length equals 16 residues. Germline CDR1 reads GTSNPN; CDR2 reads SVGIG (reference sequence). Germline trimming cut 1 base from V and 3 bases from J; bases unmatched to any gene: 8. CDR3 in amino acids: CAWSDPGGAYGNTIYF. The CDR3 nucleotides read TGTGCCTGGAGTGACCCAGGGGGCGCTTATGGAAACACCATATATTTT. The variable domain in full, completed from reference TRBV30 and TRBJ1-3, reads SQTIHQWPATLVQPVGSPLSLECTVEGTSNPNLYWYRQAAGRGLQLLFYSVGIGQISSEVPQNLSASRPQDRQFILSSKKLLLSDSGFYLCAWSDPGGAYGNTIYFGEGSWLTVV.

For the CDR3, the DNA is TGTGCCAGCAGCTTAGACCCCGGGCCCGCGGGAACCGAGCAGTACTTC. Translating it yields CASSLDPGPAGTEQYF. The chain employs TRBV7-2 and TRBJ2-7; maybe TRBD2 (6 bases). Germline loops: CDR1 SGHTA, CDR2 FQGNSA. The CDR3 is 16 residues long. Trimming removed 1 base from V and 6 bases from J, with 19 bases in between.

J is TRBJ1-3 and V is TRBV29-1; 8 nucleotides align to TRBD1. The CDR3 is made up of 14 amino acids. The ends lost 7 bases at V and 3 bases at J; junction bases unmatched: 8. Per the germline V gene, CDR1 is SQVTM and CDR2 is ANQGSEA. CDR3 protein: CSASTGELGNTIYF. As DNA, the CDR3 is TGCAGCGCCTCGACAGGGGAACTTGGAAACACCATATATTTT.

CDR3 sequence: CASSDTPSYEQYF. CDR3 nucleotide sequence: TGTGCCAGTAGCGACACCCCTTCCTACGAGCAGTACTTC. The rearrangement joins TRBV19 to TRBJ2-7; unclear D gene. Germline-derived CDR1 and CDR2 are LNHDA and SQIVND (reference sequence). There are 13 residues in the CDR3. The V end was cut by 6 bases, the J end by 1 base, with 10 bases between.

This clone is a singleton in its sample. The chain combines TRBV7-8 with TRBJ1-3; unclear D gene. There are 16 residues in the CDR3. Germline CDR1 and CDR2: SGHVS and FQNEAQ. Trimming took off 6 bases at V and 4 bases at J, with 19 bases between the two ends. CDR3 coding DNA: TGTGCCAGCAGTCCCTCACTCAGGCGAAGCGGAAACACCATATATTTT. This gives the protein CASSPSLRRSGNTIYF.

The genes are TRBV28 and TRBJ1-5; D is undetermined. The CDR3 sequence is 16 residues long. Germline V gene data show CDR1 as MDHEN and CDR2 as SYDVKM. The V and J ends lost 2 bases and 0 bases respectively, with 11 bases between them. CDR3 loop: CASSLATIYSNQPQHF. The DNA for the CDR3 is TGTGCCAGCAGTTTAGCCACAATTTATAGCAATCAGCCCCAGCATTTT.

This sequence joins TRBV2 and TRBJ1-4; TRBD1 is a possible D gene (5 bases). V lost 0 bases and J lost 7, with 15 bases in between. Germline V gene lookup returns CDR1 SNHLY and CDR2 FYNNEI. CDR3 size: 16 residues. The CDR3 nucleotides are TGTGCCAGCAGTGAAGCGTCAAGGGGCGCAGGTGAAAAACTGTTTTTT. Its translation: CASSEASRGAGEKLFF.

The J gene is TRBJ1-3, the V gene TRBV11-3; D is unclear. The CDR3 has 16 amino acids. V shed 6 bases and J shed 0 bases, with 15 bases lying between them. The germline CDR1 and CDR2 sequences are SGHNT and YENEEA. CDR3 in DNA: TGTGCCAGCAGTCCCACCTATGCCCCCTCTGGAAACACCATATATTTT. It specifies CASSPTYAPSGNTIYF.

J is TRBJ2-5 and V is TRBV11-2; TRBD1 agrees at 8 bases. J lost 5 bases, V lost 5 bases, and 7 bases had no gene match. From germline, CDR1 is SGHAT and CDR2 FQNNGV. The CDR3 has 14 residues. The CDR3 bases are TGTGCCAGCAGCCCGACAGGGGTTATCGAGACCCAGTACTTC. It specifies CASSPTGVIETQYF.

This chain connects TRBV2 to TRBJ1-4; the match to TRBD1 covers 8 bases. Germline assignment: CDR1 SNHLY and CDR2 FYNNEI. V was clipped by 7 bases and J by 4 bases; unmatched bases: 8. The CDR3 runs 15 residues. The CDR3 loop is CASKSDRGRNEKLFF. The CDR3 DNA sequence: TGTGCCAGCAAAAGTGACAGGGGTCGTAATGAAAAACTGTTTTTT.

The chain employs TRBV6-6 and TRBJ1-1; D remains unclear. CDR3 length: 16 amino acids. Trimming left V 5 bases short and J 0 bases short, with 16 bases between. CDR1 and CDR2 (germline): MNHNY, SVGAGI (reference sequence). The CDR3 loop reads CASSRTLEGVNTEAFF. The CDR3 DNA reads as TGTGCCAGCAGTAGGACTCTCGAGGGTGTGAACACTGAAGCTTTCTTT.

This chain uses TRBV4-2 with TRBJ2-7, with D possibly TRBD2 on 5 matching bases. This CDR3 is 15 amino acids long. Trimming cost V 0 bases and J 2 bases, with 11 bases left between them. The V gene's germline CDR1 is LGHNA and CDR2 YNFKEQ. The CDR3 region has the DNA TGTGCCAGCAGCCAAGATACCTCGGGAACCTACGAGCAGTACTTC. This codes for CASSQDTSGTYEQYF.

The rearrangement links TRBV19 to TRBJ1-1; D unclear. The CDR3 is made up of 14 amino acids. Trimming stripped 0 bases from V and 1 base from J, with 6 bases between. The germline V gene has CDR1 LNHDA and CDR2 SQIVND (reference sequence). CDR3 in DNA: TGTGCCAGTAGTATAGATCTGTGGAACACTGAAGCTTTCTTT. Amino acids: CASSIDLWNTEAFF.

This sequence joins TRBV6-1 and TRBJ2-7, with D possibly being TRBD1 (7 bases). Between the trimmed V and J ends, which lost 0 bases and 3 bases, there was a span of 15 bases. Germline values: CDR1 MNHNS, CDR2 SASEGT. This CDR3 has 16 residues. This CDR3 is CASSEARDSTIYEQYF. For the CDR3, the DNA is TGTGCCAGCAGTGAAGCGCGGGACAGCACCATCTACGAGCAGTACTTC.

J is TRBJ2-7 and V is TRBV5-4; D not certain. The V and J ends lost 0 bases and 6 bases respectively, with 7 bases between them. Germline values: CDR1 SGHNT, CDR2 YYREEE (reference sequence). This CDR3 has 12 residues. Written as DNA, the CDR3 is TGTGCCAGCAGCTTGGTTGGCTCCGAGCAGTACTTC. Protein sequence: CASSLVGSEQYF.

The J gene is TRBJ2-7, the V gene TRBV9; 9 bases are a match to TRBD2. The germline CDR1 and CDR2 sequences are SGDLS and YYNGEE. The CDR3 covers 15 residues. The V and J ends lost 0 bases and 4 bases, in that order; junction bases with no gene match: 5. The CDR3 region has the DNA TGTGCCAGCAGCGTAGGCGGGGGGGGCGATTACGAGCAGTACTTC. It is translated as CASSVGGGGDYEQYF. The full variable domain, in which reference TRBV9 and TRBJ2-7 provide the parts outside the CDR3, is DSGVTQTPKHLITATGQRVTLRCSPRSGDLSVYWYQQSLDQGLQFLIQYYNGEERAKGNILERFSAQQFPDLHSELNLSSLELGDSALYFCASSVGGGGDYEQYFGPGTRLTVT.

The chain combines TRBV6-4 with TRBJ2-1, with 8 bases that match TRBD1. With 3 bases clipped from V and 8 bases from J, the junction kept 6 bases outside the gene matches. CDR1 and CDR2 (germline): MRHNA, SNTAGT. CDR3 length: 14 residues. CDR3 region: CASSESQGAYEQFF. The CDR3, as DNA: TGTGCCAGCAGTGAGTCCCAGGGGGCTTATGAGCAGTTCTTC.